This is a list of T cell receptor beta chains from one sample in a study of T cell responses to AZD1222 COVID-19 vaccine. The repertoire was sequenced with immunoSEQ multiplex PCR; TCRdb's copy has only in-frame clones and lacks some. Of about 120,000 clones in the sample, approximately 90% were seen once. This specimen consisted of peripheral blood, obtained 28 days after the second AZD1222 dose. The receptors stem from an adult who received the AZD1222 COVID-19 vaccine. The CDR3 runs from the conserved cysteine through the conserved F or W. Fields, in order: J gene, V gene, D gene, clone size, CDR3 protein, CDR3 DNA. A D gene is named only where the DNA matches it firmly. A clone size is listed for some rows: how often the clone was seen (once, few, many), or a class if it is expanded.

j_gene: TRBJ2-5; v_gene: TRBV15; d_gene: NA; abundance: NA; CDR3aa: CATSRYQETQYF; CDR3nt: TGTGCCACCAGCAGGTACCAAGAGACCCAGTACTTC
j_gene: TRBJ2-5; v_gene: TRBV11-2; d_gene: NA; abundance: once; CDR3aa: CASSPGLDQETQYF; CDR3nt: TGTGCCAGCAGCCCGGGACTCGACCAAGAGACCCAGTACTTC
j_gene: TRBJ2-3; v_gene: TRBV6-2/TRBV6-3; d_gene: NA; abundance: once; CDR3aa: CASSYGSFWQYF; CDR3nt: TGTGCCAGCAGTTACGGTAGCTTCTGGCAGTATTTT
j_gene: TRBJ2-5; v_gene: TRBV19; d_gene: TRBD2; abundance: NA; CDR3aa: CASRVSGGTGETQYF; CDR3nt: TGTGCCAGTAGGGTTAGCGGGGGAACGGGGGAGACCCAGTACTTC
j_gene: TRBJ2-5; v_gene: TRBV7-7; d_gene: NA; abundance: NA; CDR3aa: CASSLALSSGDQETQYF; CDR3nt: TGTGCTAGCAGCTTAGCGCTAAGCTCAGGGGACCAAGAGACCCAGTACTTC
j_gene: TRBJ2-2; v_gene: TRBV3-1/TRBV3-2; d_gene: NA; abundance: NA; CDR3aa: CASSPGVGYGELFF; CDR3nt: TGTGCCAGCAGCCCGGGCGTTGGGTACGGGGAGCTGTTTTTT
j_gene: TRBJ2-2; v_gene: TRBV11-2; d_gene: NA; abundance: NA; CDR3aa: CASTWGWAGGTGELFF; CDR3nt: TGTGCCAGCACCTGGGGATGGGCAGGTGGAACCGGGGAGCTGTTTTTT
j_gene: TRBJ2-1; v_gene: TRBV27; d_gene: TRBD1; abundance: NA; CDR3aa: CASRRGTGDVDEQFF; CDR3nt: TGTGCCAGCCGCCGTGGGACAGGGGATGTTGATGAGCAGTTCTTC
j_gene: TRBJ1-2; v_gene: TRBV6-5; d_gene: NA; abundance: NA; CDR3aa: CASRDAGLGYTF; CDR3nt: TGTGCCAGCAGGGACGCGGGGTTAGGCTACACCTTC
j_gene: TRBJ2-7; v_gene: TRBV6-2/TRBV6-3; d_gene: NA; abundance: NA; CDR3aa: CASSPRGEVPYEQYF; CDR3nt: TGTGCCAGCAGCCCCCGAGGGGAGGTCCCCTACGAGCAGTACTTC
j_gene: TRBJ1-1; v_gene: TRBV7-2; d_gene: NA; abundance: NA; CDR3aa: CASSSSLNTEAFF; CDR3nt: TGTGCCAGCAGCTCGAGTTTGAACACTGAAGCTTTCTTT
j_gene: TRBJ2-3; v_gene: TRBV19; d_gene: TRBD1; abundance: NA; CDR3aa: CASRRTGEVDTDTQYF; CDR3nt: TGTGCCAGTAGACGGACAGGGGAGGTTGACACAGATACGCAGTATTTT